A single sample gave rise to the 21 T cell receptor beta chains below, sequenced in a study of blood T cell repertoires in COVID-19. The protocol was immunoSEQ multiplex PCR, while the TCRdb copy is restricted to in-frame clones and leaves out a portion. The table includes approximately 240,000 clones, roughly 90% detected once. The sequenced sample was PBMCs or T cells enriched from blood (not recorded which). These TCRs come from a woman in her 30s with acute COVID-19.

This sequence joins TRBV7-9 and TRBJ2-3, with a possible D match to TRBD2 (6 bases). Germline CDR1 is SEHNR and CDR2 is FQNEAQ (reference sequence). V lost 5 bases and J 6 bases, leaving 15 bases between the germline ends. The CDR3 totals 14 residues. This CDR3 reads CASSPDWGEDTQYF. The DNA for the CDR3 is TGTGCCAGCAGCCCGGACTGGGGGGAGGATACGCAGTATTTT.

This rearrangement joins TRBV7-3 to TRBJ1-1; a weak D match, TRBD1 (6 bases). CDR1 is SGHTA, CDR2 FQGTGA, per germline. V dropped 4 bases and J dropped 6 bases, with 15 bases sitting between them. The CDR3 has 14 amino acids. The CDR3 DNA follows: TGTGCCAGCAGCTCTGGACAGACCACGCCTGAAGCTTTCTTT. Protein sequence: CASSSGQTTPEAFF. Looking up the rest from reference TRBV7-3 and TRBJ1-1 gives the full variable domain: GAGVSQTPSNKVTEKGKYVELRCDPISGHTALYWYRQSLGQGPEFLIYFQGTGAADDSGLPNDRFFAVRPEGSVSTLKIQRTERGDSAVYLCASSSGQTTPEAFFGQGTRLTVV.

The chain joins TRBV7-2 to TRBJ2-3, with 10 nucleotides matching TRBD2. J gave up 2 bases and V 6 bases, and 5 bases lay outside the gene matches. The CDR3 runs 15 residues. Per germline, CDR1 SGHTA and CDR2 FQGNSA. The CDR3 reads CASRGLAFNTDTQYF. The CDR3 DNA is TGTGCCAGCAGGGGACTAGCGTTTAACACAGATACGCAGTATTTT.

This chain links TRBV9 with TRBJ1-6, with D possibly TRBD1 on 6 matching bases. CDR3 length equals 15 residues. Trimming cost V 0 bases and J 6 bases, with 10 bases left between them. The germline gives CDR1 SGDLS, CDR2 YYNGEE. The DNA for the CDR3 is TGTGCCAGCAGCGTAGCAGGGGTCGGTAATTCACCCCTCCACTTT. It specifies CASSVAGVGNSPLHF.

This chain uses TRBV5-1 with TRBJ1-1; 7 nucleotides line up with TRBD1. The germline CDR1 and CDR2 sequences are SGHRS and YFSETQ. V was pared by 7 bases and J by 3 bases, with 9 bases of the junction left unmatched. The CDR3 loop spans 14 amino acids. CDR3 residues: CASGAKGADTEAFF. In nucleotides, the CDR3 is TGCGCCAGCGGGGCGAAGGGGGCGGACACTGAAGCTTTCTTT.

The CDR3 is CASREQGGGEGNTIYF. The CDR3 DNA reads TGTGCCAGCAGGGAACAGGGAGGCGGCGAGGGAAACACCATATATTTT. The chain recombines TRBV2 with TRBJ1-3, with D tentatively TRBD1 (6 bases). V shed 6 bases and J shed 4 bases, with 19 bases lying between them. CDR1 and CDR2 from the germline V gene are SNHLY and FYNNEI. This CDR3 region has 16 residues. The complete variable domain, with remaining parts taken from reference TRBV2 and TRBJ1-3, reads EPEVTQTPSHQVTQMGQEVILRCVPISNHLYFYWYRQILGQKVEFLVSFYNNEISEKSEIFDDQFSVERPDGSNFTLKIRSTKLEDSAMYFCASREQGGGEGNTIYFGEGSWLTVV.

This clone was recorded only once. The gene calls are TRBV7-2 and TRBJ2-3, with D perhaps TRBD1 (5 bases). V was shortened by 5 bases and J by 1 base, with 10 bases between the two germline ends. CDR3 length equals 14 residues. Germline V gene sequence: CDR1 SGHTA, CDR2 FQGNSA. CDR3 DNA: TGTGCCAGCAGCCCTCAGGGCCGCACAGATACGCAGTATTTT. It codes for CASSPQGRTDTQYF.

V usage is TRBV7-3 and J usage is TRBJ2-1; 10 bases align to TRBD2. After removal of 0 bases from V and 8 bases from J, the junction contained 10 bases not matched to a gene. In germline, CDR1 is SGHTA, CDR2 FQGTGA. The CDR3 is made up of 17 amino acids. For the CDR3, the DNA is TGTGCCAGCAGCTTAACGGGCTCTAGCGGGAGTTGGGATGAGCAGTTCTTC. Protein: CASSLTGSSGSWDEQFF.

The chain couples TRBV5-8 to TRBJ2-7; possibly TRBD1 for D (6 bases). V was clipped by 4 bases and J by 3 bases, with 11 bases between them. Per the germline V gene, CDR1 is SGHTS and CDR2 is YDEGEE. The CDR3 has 13 amino acids. This CDR3 reads CASSPRQVYEQYF. As DNA, the CDR3 is TGTGCCAGCAGCCCTAGACAGGTCTACGAGCAGTACTTC.

The V and J genes are TRBV4-3 and TRBJ2-7; 12 nucleotides line up with TRBD2. V lost 4 bases to trimming and J lost 2 bases; unmatched junction nucleotides: 6. Germline CDR1 and CDR2: LGHNA and YSLEER. The CDR3 extends over 16 amino acids. The CDR3 bases are TGCGCCAGCAGCCCCTACGGGACTAGCGGGCCCTACGAGCAGTACTTC. Its protein is CASSPYGTSGPYEQYF.

The chain has TRBV5-4 and TRBJ2-7; 10 bases match TRBD1. The CDR3 has 15 residues. CDR1 is SGHNT, CDR2 YYREEE, per germline (reference sequence). J gave up 3 bases and V 3 bases, and 6 bases lay outside the gene matches. The CDR3 here is CASSSPGQGIYEQYF. The CDR3 DNA is TGTGCCAGCAGCTCTCCGGGACAGGGGATCTACGAGCAGTACTTC.

V usage is TRBV27 and J usage is TRBJ2-5; TRBD1 agrees at 7 bases. V trimming: 5 bases; J trimming: 7 bases; junction bases outside the gene matches: 16. Germline CDR1 reads MNHEY; CDR2 reads SMNVEV (reference sequence). The CDR3 sequence is 16 residues long. CDR3 bases: TGTGCCAGCAGTCGGACAACCCAGGGGGTCGCAAGGACCCAGTACTTC. Its translation is CASSRTTQGVARTQYF.

The chain couples TRBV25-1 to TRBJ1-2; possibly TRBD1 for D (5 bases). Deletions cut 7 bases from V and 5 bases from J, with 11 bases between. This CDR3 is 12 amino acids long. The germline CDR1 and CDR2 sequences are MGHDK and SYGVNS. The CDR3 DNA reads TGTGCCAGCACCGGGGGAATTTATGGCTACACCTTC. This codes for CASTGGIYGYTF.

The J gene is TRBJ1-1, the V gene TRBV21-1; TRBD1, the D gene given by the table, was not confirmed from the DNA. TRBV21-1 is given as a pseudogene. The CDR3 length is 14 residues. The chain's CDR3 is CASSMGSQGTEAFF. The CDR3 DNA is TGTGCCAGCAGCATGGGGTCACAGGGTACTGAAGCTTTCTTT.

This clone was found once. V and J are TRBV30 and TRBJ1-5; D is ambiguous. The CDR3 contains 12 residues. Germline values: CDR1 GTSNPN, CDR2 SVGIG (reference sequence). The germline V and J ends were trimmed by 2 bases and 9 bases, with 11 bases remaining between them. The CDR3 nucleotides read TGTGCCTGGAGTTCTACCGGTCTGCCCCAGCATTTT. Translation: CAWSSTGLPQHF. The whole variable domain, remainder taken from reference TRBV30 and TRBJ1-5, is SQTIHQWPATLVQPVGSPLSLECTVEGTSNPNLYWYRQAAGRGLQLLFYSVGIGQISSEVPQNLSASRPQDRQFILSSKKLLLSDSGFYLCAWSSTGLPQHFGDGTRLSIL.

The chain links TRBV6-5 to TRBJ2-7; 7 nucleotides match TRBD1. The CDR3 loop spans 15 amino acids. V shed 6 bases and J 0 bases; nucleotides not matched to a gene: 8. Germline V gene sequence: CDR1 MNHEY, CDR2 SVGAGI. CDR3 sequence (DNA): TGTGCCAGCAGGTCCCCGGGACAGTTCTCCTACGAGCAGTACTTC. Its protein product is CASRSPGQFSYEQYF.

A single count supports this clone. The chain carries TRBV7-9 and TRBJ2-2, with D maybe TRBD1 (6 bases). The germline V gene encodes CDR1 SEHNR and CDR2 FQNEAQ (reference sequence). Trimming left V 5 bases short and J 1 base short, with 11 bases between. The CDR3 is 15 residues long. CDR3 loop: CASSLKTGNTGELFF. The CDR3 DNA follows: TGTGCCAGCAGCCTAAAGACAGGGAACACCGGGGAGCTGTTTTTT.

This chain connects TRBV7-2 to TRBJ2-7; TRBD2 matches at 13 bases. This CDR3 contains 19 residues. Trimming at V came to 3 bases and at J to 0 bases, leaving 11 bases not matched to a gene. Germline V gene sequence: CDR1 SGHTA, CDR2 FQGNSA. The CDR3 region is CASSFKGLAGETVSYEQYF. Here the CDR3 DNA reads TGTGCCAGCAGCTTTAAAGGACTAGCGGGAGAGACGGTCTCCTACGAGCAGTACTTC.

This chain links TRBV11-2 with TRBJ2-7, with D tentatively TRBD1 (7 bases). Germline V gene sequence: CDR1 SGHAT, CDR2 FQNNGV. The CDR3 is 17 amino acids. The germline V and J ends were trimmed by 5 bases and 7 bases, with 27 bases remaining between them. DNA for the CDR3: TGTGCCAGCAGCCCCCAGGGGGGTCGGGGCCGTCCGGGAGAGCAGTACTTC. Its translation: CASSPQGGRGRPGEQYF.

As concerns this clone: This same CDR3 is encoded by further DNA sequences in the sample. The chain recombines TRBV27 with TRBJ1-1; 8 positions agree with TRBD1. Germline V gene lookup returns CDR1 MNHEY and CDR2 SMNVEV (reference sequence). The CDR3 runs to 15 residues. The V segment lost 4 bases and the J segment 1 base; nucleotides outside the gene matches: 5. CDR3 in amino acids: CASSSPTGGNTEAFF. The CDR3, as DNA: TGTGCCAGCAGTTCTCCAACAGGGGGGAACACTGAAGCTTTCTTT.

The chain has TRBV19 and TRBJ1-5; D gene ambiguous. V lost 6 bases and J 3 bases, leaving 15 bases between the germline ends. The CDR3 contains 15 residues. CDR1 is LNHDA and CDR2 is SQIVND in the germline V gene (reference sequence). CDR3 DNA: TGTGCCAGTAGGACCCGAACCGGGAACAATCAGCCCCAGCATTTT. Translated: CASRTRTGNNQPQHF. Using reference TRBV19 and TRBJ1-5 for the parts outside the CDR3, the full variable domain is DGGITQSPKYLFRKEGQNVTLSCEQNLNHDAMYWYRQDPGQGLRLIYYSQIVNDFQKGDIAEGYSVSREKKESFPLTVTSAQKNPTAFYLCASRTRTGNNQPQHFGDGTRLSIL.